This T cell receptor beta chain originates from a study of cytotoxic CD8 clonotypes in ibrutinib-treated CLL. Germline assignment: CDR1 SGDLS and CDR2 YYNGEE. Trimming took off 1 base at V and 6 bases at J, with 12 bases between the two ends. This CDR3 has 14 residues. Sequencing used immunoSEQ multiplex PCR; TCRdb keeps in-frame clones, though not all of them. The repertoire consists of around 200,000 clones, with more than 75% occurring once and the leading ten covering more than 9.5%. The clonotype originates from a human donor with chronic lymphocytic leukemia. Sequenced here: PBMCs, sampled after 12 months of ibrutinib treatment. This chain uses TRBV9 with TRBJ2-3; D is unresolved. DNA for the CDR3: TGTGCCAGCAGCGTAAGGTTAGTGGCGGATACGCAGTATTTT. Its translation: CASSVRLVADTQYF. The entire variable domain, with the rest obtained from reference TRBV9 and TRBJ2-3, is as follows: DSGVTQTPKHLITATGQRVTLRCSPRSGDLSVYWYQQSLDQGLQFLIQYYNGEERAKGNILERFSAQQFPDLHSELNLSSLELGDSALYFCASSVRLVADTQYFGPGTRLTVL.